A single sample gave rise to the 18 T cell receptor beta chains below, sequenced in a study of long-term antiretroviral therapy in people with HIV. The run of the v3.0 immunoSEQ assay was at survey level. The method was immunoSEQ multiplex PCR; TCRdb's version includes in-frame clones alone and lacks a portion of them. The top ten clones hold around a sixth of a sample with thousands of clones, 65% to 75% of them seen once. This sample comprised unsorted PBMCs, obtained approximately eleven months before starting antiretroviral therapy. Receptors originate from a man aged 35 to 55 with HIV.

The chain combines TRBV10-2 with TRBJ2-3, with 8 bases lining up with TRBD1. The CDR3 has 16 amino acids. Germline lookup yields CDR1 WSHSY and CDR2 SAAADI. After removal of 2 bases from V and 2 bases from J, the junction contained 6 bases not matched to a gene. The CDR3 region has the DNA TGCGCCAGCAGTGAGCCAAGGGACAGGAACACAGATACGCAGTATTTT. Amino acids: CASSEPRDRNTDTQYF.

The chain uses TRBV30 and TRBJ2-7, with D unclear. The CDR3 extends over 11 amino acids. V lost 0 bases, J lost 6 bases, and 6 bases lay in between. Germline loops: CDR1 GTSNPN, CDR2 SVGIG (reference sequence). The CDR3 is CAWSVGVEQYF. The DNA of the CDR3 is TGTGCCTGGAGTGTTGGGGTCGAGCAGTACTTC.

This chain connects TRBV7-9 to TRBJ1-1; D gene unclear. The CDR3 spans 14 residues. With 5 bases removed from V and 3 bases from J, the gap between germline ends came to 13 bases. CDR1 SEHNR and CDR2 FQNEAQ come from the germline V gene (reference sequence). The CDR3 here is CASSHRTADTEAFF. CDR3 nucleotide sequence: TGTGCCAGCAGCCACCGGACGGCGGACACTGAAGCTTTCTTT.

The chain joins TRBV9 to TRBJ2-5, with D unclear. The germline V and J ends were trimmed by 2 bases and 1 base, with 9 bases remaining between them. Germline CDR1 SGDLS, CDR2 YYNGEE. This CDR3 contains 14 residues. The CDR3 nucleotides read TGTGCCAGCAGCGTTATCGGGCTCCAAGAGACCCAGTACTTC. This translates into CASSVIGLQETQYF.

The rearrangement uses TRBV5-8 and TRBJ1-2; D unclear. CDR3 size: 14 residues. Germline V gene data show CDR1 as SGHTS and CDR2 as YDEGEE. The V end was cut by 4 bases, the J end by 2 bases, with 12 bases between. The chain's CDR3 is CASSPNGKNYGYTF. For the CDR3, the DNA is TGTGCCAGCAGCCCGAACGGGAAAAACTATGGCTACACCTTC.

The chain links TRBV7-9 to TRBJ1-1; no firm D call. This CDR3 region has 13 residues. The V end lost 2 bases, the J end lost 4 bases, and 8 bases lay between the germline ends. Germline CDR1 SEHNR, CDR2 FQNEAQ (reference sequence). The CDR3 loop is CASSLIVGTEAFF. The CDR3 DNA sequence: TGTGCCAGCAGCTTAATAGTAGGCACTGAAGCTTTCTTT.

The gene calls are TRBV7-9 and TRBJ2-7; TRBD1 agrees at 8 bases. Trimming took 1 base from V and 4 from J; bases not matched to a gene: 0. The CDR3 totals 13 residues. Per the germline V gene, CDR1 is SEHNR and CDR2 is FQNEAQ (reference sequence). The CDR3, as DNA: TGTGCCAGCAGCTTAGGGACAGGGTACGAGCAGTACTTC. Translation gives CASSLGTGYEQYF.

The CDR3 nucleotides read TGCGCCAGCAGCCAAGCGGGACAGGGAGAGTACGAGCAGTACTTC. Translated, it gives CASSQAGQGEYEQYF. The rearrangement links TRBV4-1 to TRBJ2-7, with 9 bases lining up with TRBD1. This CDR3 spans 15 amino acids. J was trimmed by 4 bases and V by 1 base; bases with no gene match: 5. CDR1 is MGHRA, CDR2 YSYEKL, per germline.

This chain uses TRBV7-9 with TRBJ2-5, with unresolved D. V shed 2 bases and J shed 2 bases, with 12 bases lying between them. This CDR3 spans 15 amino acids. Per the germline V gene, CDR1 is SEHNR and CDR2 is FQNEAQ (reference sequence). The CDR3 protein is CASSLQLAPQETQYF. The CDR3 DNA reads as TGTGCCAGCAGCTTACAGTTGGCCCCACAAGAGACCCAGTACTTC.

On this clone itself: Mismatch with germline at one junction end may stem from a read error. The chain is built from TRBV5-4 and TRBJ1-1, with D unresolved. The CDR3 contains 13 residues. CDR1 SGHNT and CDR2 YYREEE come from the germline V gene (reference sequence). The CDR3 DNA follows: TGTGCCAGCAGCTTGGCCAGGAACACCGAAGCTTTCTTT. This translates into CASSLARNTEAFF.

The J gene is TRBJ1-3, the V gene TRBV23-1, with D possibly matching TRBD1 (5 bases). TRBV23-1 is noted as an ORF with a role that remains uncertain. CDR3 size: 16 residues. Trimming took 3 bases from V and 0 from J, leaving 12 bases between them. The DNA of the CDR3 is TGCGCCAGCAGTCACGGGGCCTCAAGCTCTGGAAACACCATATATTTT. Translated, it gives CASSHGASSSGNTIYF.

The chain employs TRBV19 and TRBJ2-6; D ambiguous. Looked up from germline, CDR1 is LNHDA and CDR2 is SQIVND (reference sequence). Trimming removed 5 bases at V and 2 bases at J, with 10 bases between. The CDR3 is made up of 15 amino acids. CDR3 DNA: TGTGCCAGTAGTCCCTACGCCACTGGGGCCAACGTCCTGACTTTC. This translates into CASSPYATGANVLTF.

The chain combines TRBV30 with TRBJ1-2; the match to TRBD1 covers 9 bases. The J segment lost 8 bases and the V segment lost 2 bases, leaving 12 bases of the junction unmatched. The CDR3 consists of 15 residues. From germline, CDR1 is GTSNPN and CDR2 SVGIG (reference sequence). The CDR3 loop reads CAWSTGQGPNEGYTF. In DNA form, the CDR3 reads TGTGCCTGGAGTACTGGACAGGGGCCGAATGAAGGCTACACCTTC.

The chain has TRBV10-1 and TRBJ2-3; D ambiguous. Germline CDR1 is WNHNN and CDR2 is SYGVQD (reference sequence). V lost 2 bases and J 3 bases, leaving 9 bases between the germline ends. This CDR3 has 14 amino acids. CDR3 nucleotide sequence: TGCGCCAGCAGTGAGAGAGTTCCGACAGATACGCAGTATTTT. This codes for CASSERVPTDTQYF.

The chain couples TRBV7-3 to TRBJ2-1; 10 bases align to TRBD2. The germline CDR1 and CDR2 sequences are SGHTA and FQGTGA. J lost 7 bases, V lost 5 bases, and 8 bases had no gene match. This CDR3 is built from 15 residues. CDR3 coding DNA: TGTGCCAGCAGCCGCAGCGGGGGGGTGCAAAATGAGCAGTTCTTC. Translating gives CASSRSGGVQNEQFF.

The chain has TRBV7-2 and TRBJ2-1; D possibly corresponds to TRBD2 (6 bases). Germline V gives CDR1 SGHTA, CDR2 FQGNSA. V lost 4 bases and J 4 bases, leaving 14 bases between the germline ends. This CDR3 has 15 amino acids. The DNA of the CDR3 is TGTGCCAGCAGCTCCCCGGGACTGCTGTACAATGAGCAGTTCTTC. It is translated as CASSSPGLLYNEQFF.

This clone was picked up a small number of times. This sequence joins TRBV6-1 and TRBJ1-1, with unresolved D. Germline V gives CDR1 MNHNS, CDR2 SASEGT. CDR3 size: 14 residues. V shed 2 bases and J shed 2 bases, with 9 bases lying between them. The CDR3 loop reads CASSEQEGNTEAFF. CDR3 bases: TGTGCCAGCAGTGAACAGGAGGGAAACACTGAAGCTTTCTTT.

The V gene is TRBV4-1, the J gene TRBJ2-7, with 9 positions matching TRBD1. The V and J ends lost 4 bases and 1 base, in that order; junction bases with no gene match: 8. CDR3 size: 16 residues. Germline V CDR1 and CDR2: MGHRA, YSYEKL. The CDR3 protein is CASSRDRDRTSYEQYF. The CDR3 DNA reads as TGCGCCAGCAGCCGGGACAGGGACAGAACTTCCTACGAGCAGTACTTC.